The entry below describes one T cell receptor beta chain. Profiled with immunoSEQ multiplex PCR; TCRdb holds only in-frame clones, not every one. The sample contains some 110,000 clones, roughly 92% of which appear only once. The germline V gene has CDR1 ENHRY and CDR2 SYGVKD. CDR3 length equals 16 residues. The V end lost 4 bases, the J end lost 8 bases, and 23 bases lay between the germline ends. This specimen belongs to a study of T cell changes during pregnancy in multiple sclerosis. This clonotype was sampled from a female donor with multiple sclerosis, enrolled in a pregnancy study. The sequencing here drew on peripheral blood, taken in the third trimester of pregnancy. This chain uses TRBV10-3 with TRBJ2-5; tentative D call: TRBD2 (5 bases). CDR3 coding DNA: TGTGCCATCAGTGGGTCCACGGGTGGGAGTAAGGTCACCCAGTACTTC. The encoded protein is CAISGSTGGSKVTQYF.